This is a list of T cell receptor beta chains from one sample in a study of cytomegalovirus exposure and HLA in healthy donors. The data were produced by immunoSEQ multiplex PCR, yet TCRdb's version contains in-frame clones alone and is incomplete. The sample contains 47,000 or so clones, roughly 93% of which appear only once. Sequenced: PBMCs. The receptor set was obtained from a man between 18 and 35 years old in good health and CMV-seronegative. Each CDR3 is given with its conserved first and last residue. D genes are given only for firm matches. Clone size appears in some rows only: once, few, many, or a class for an expanded clone.

clone_size j_call v_call d_call cdr3_aa cdr3_nt
NA TRBJ2-7 TRBV6-5 TRBD1 CASSLQGALEQYF TGTGCCAGCAGTTTACAGGGGGCGCTTGAGCAGTACTTC
NA TRBJ2-1 TRBV29-1 NA CSVWGPRNNEQFF TGCAGCGTATGGGGGCCCAGGAACAATGAGCAGTTCTTC
NA TRBJ2-3 TRBV10-3 TRBD2 CAISESIGTSGTYTQYF TGTGCCATCAGTGAGTCGATTGGGACTAGCGGGACATATACGCAGTATTTT
NA TRBJ2-7 TRBV15 NA CATSRDLSEQYF TGTGCCACCAGCAGAGATCTGTCCGAGCAGTACTTC
once TRBJ2-1 TRBV27 NA CASSLFWREGEQFF TGTGCCAGCAGCCTATTTTGGAGGGAAGGAGAGCAGTTCTTC
NA TRBJ2-3 TRBV19 NA CASGAGFSDTQYF TGTGCCAGTGGGGCAGGGTTTTCAGATACGCAGTATTTT
once TRBJ2-1 TRBV6-1 NA CASSGQPIEQFF TGTGCCAGCAGCGGACAGCCGATTGAGCAGTTCTTC
NA TRBJ2-7 TRBV13 NA CASSIGQNEQYF TGTGCCAGCAGCATCGGACAGAACGAGCAGTACTTC
NA TRBJ1-5 TRBV19 NA CASHVLGDRGDQPQHF TGTGCCTCACACGTACTGGGGGACCGCGGGGATCAGCCCCAGCATTTT
NA TRBJ1-1 TRBV11-2 NA CASSPNRVGTEAFF TGTGCCAGCAGCCCGAACAGGGTTGGCACTGAAGCTTTCTTT
NA TRBJ2-5 TRBV4-3 NA CASSHERGRGTQYF TGCGCCAGCAGCCATGAAAGGGGAAGGGGGACCCAGTACTTC
NA TRBJ1-2 TRBV29-1 TRBD1 CSVGQGVSYGYTF TGCAGCGTTGGACAGGGGGTCTCCTATGGCTACACCTTC
NA TRBJ2-1 TRBV25-1 TRBD2 CASSGSGLAGANEQFF TGTGCCAGCAGTGGGTCGGGACTAGCGGGGGCAAATGAGCAGTTCTTC
NA TRBJ1-2 TRBV27 TRBD1 CASSPGTGEHYGYTF TGTGCCAGCAGTCCCGGGACAGGGGAGCACTATGGCTACACCTTC
NA TRBJ2-1 TRBV7-9 TRBD2 CASSLEGSGPNEQFF TGTGCCAGCAGCTTAGAGGGTAGCGGGCCCAATGAGCAGTTCTTC
NA TRBJ2-6 TRBV7-2 TRBD1 CASSPTTGAGANVLTF TGTGCCAGCAGCCCAACAACAGGGGCAGGGGCCAACGTCCTGACTTTC
NA TRBJ2-7 TRBV7-9 TRBD2 CASSPRTSGSFYEQYF TGTGCCAGCAGCCCCCGGACTAGCGGGAGCTTCTACGAGCAGTACTTC
NA TRBJ2-7 TRBV5-6 TRBD1 CASSPPGTGSYEQYF TGTGCCAGCAGTCCCCCCGGGACAGGGTCCTACGAGCAGTACTTC
NA TRBJ2-3 TRBV6-5 NA CASSFSGSTDTQYF TGTGCCAGCAGTTTTAGCGGAAGCACAGATACGCAGTATTTT
NA TRBJ2-5 TRBV6-6 NA CASSVVDFQETQYF TGTGCCAGCTCGGTAGTGGACTTCCAAGAGACCCAGTACTTC
NA TRBJ2-3 TRBV27 NA CASSLGGLVTDTQYF TGTGCCAGCAGTTTGGGGGGGCTCGTTACAGATACGCAGTATTTT
NA TRBJ2-1 TRBV23-1 NA CASSQSGHYNEQFF TGCGCCAGCAGTCAATCGGGGCACTACAATGAGCAGTTCTTC
NA TRBJ2-5 TRBV28 TRBD1 CASSQPGTDQETQYF TGTGCCAGCAGTCAACCTGGGACAGACCAAGAGACCCAGTACTTC
NA TRBJ2-7 TRBV10-3 NA CAISESAGRSYEQYF TGTGCCATCAGTGAGTCAGCGGGTCGATCCTACGAGCAGTACTTC
NA TRBJ2-5 TRBV19 NA CASKPTAYQETQYF TGTGCCAGTAAACCGACAGCGTACCAAGAGACCCAGTACTTC
NA TRBJ2-7 TRBV19 NA CASCPLRGASATYEQYF TGTGCCTCCTGTCCCCTCAGGGGGGCCTCTGCTACCTACGAGCAGTACTTC
NA TRBJ2-7 TRBV30 TRBD2 CAWSVREGLGGYEQYF TGTGCCTGGAGTGTAAGGGAGGGGCTGGGAGGCTACGAGCAGTACTTC
NA TRBJ2-7 TRBV27 TRBD1 CASRVVGTGATEQYF TGTGCCAGCAGGGTGGTCGGGACAGGGGCCACCGAGCAGTACTTC
NA TRBJ2-6 TRBV4-2 NA CASSQEPNIRAGPNSGANVLTF TGTGCCAGCAGCCAAGAACCAAATATTAGGGCAGGGCCAAACTCTGGGGCCAACGTCCTGACTTTC
once TRBJ2-7 TRBV29-1 NA CSVQRGFEQYF TGCAGCGTTCAAAGGGGTTTCGAGCAGTACTTC
once TRBJ1-3 TRBV12-2 NA CASRAGPPWLANTIYF TGTGCAAGTCGAGCGGGACCGCCTTGGCTGGCAAACACCATATATTTT
NA TRBJ2-1 TRBV7-2 TRBD1 CASSARTGGNEQFF TGTGCCAGCAGCGCCCGGACAGGGGGCAATGAGCAGTTCTTC
NA TRBJ2-1 TRBV9 TRBD2 CASSVGGRAMDEQFF TGTGCCAGCAGCGTAGGCGGGAGGGCCATGGATGAGCAGTTCTTC
NA TRBJ2-5 TRBV11-3 NA CASSLDPLPKTQYF TGTGCCAGCAGCTTAGATCCCCTACCAAAGACCCAGTACTTC
NA TRBJ2-5 TRBV7-2 TRBD1 CASSAGTGGHLLAQYF TGTGCCAGCAGCGCGGGGACAGGGGGCCACTTACTGGCCCAGTACTTC
NA TRBJ1-3 TRBV7-9 TRBD1 CASSLRTGSGNTIYF TGTGCCAGCTCCCTGCGGACAGGCTCTGGAAACACCATATATTTT
NA TRBJ2-7 TRBV21-1 NA CASSRRRTAGQYF TGTGCCAGCAGCCGCCGACGGACAGCTGGGCAGTACTTC
NA TRBJ2-5 TRBV7-9 TRBD1 CASSPGTGTQETQYF TGTGCCAGCAGCCCAGGGACAGGAACTCAAGAGACCCAGTACTTC
NA TRBJ1-2 TRBV2 NA CASSSSQGHYGYTF TGTGCCAGCAGTTCATCTCAGGGCCACTATGGCTACACCTTC
NA TRBJ1-3 TRBV6-5 NA CASSYSYRGSGNTIYF TGTGCCAGCAGTTACTCGTATAGGGGCTCTGGAAACACCATATATTTT
NA TRBJ2-1 TRBV20-1 NA CSARGGGEQFF TGCAGTGCTAGAGGGGGAGGTGAGCAGTTCTTC
once TRBJ2-1 TRBV19 TRBD2 CASALAPSSYNEQFF TGTGCCAGTGCACTAGCGCCCAGCTCCTACAATGAGCAGTTCTTC
NA TRBJ1-2 TRBV28 NA CAHTTTLTGFGGYTF TGTGCCCACACTACCACTCTTACAGGATTTGGAGGCTACACCTTC
once TRBJ2-3 TRBV27 TRBD2 CASRGLTSGVRDTQYF TGTGCCAGCAGGGGGTTAACTAGCGGGGTCCGTGATACGCAGTATTTT
NA TRBJ2-7 TRBV29-1 TRBD2 CSVGRAGGTYEQYF TGCAGCGTTGGACGCGCGGGAGGTACCTACGAGCAGTACTTC
NA TRBJ2-7 TRBV11-2 NA CASSFPLTQGYEQYF TGTGCCAGCAGCTTTCCTCTTACACAGGGCTACGAGCAGTACTTC
NA TRBJ2-1 TRBV9 TRBD1 CASSARETGGPYNEQFF TGTGCCAGCAGCGCCCGTGAAACAGGGGGACCCTACAATGAGCAGTTCTTC
NA TRBJ2-5 TRBV10-1 NA CASSRSPQETQYF TGCGCCAGCAGCAGAAGTCCTCAAGAGACCCAGTACTTC
NA TRBJ1-1 TRBV5-1 TRBD1 CASSLLTGGNTEAFF TGCGCCAGCAGCTTACTGACAGGGGGGAACACTGAAGCTTTCTTT
NA TRBJ2-5 TRBV5-1 TRBD2 CASSLAGGETQYF TGCGCCAGCAGCTTGGCCGGGGGGGAGACCCAGTACTTC
NA TRBJ1-5 TRBV28 NA CASSFAGGGQPQHF TGTGCCAGCAGTTTTGCGGGGGGCGGTCAGCCCCAGCATTTT
NA TRBJ2-1 TRBV7-6 TRBD1 CASSLGTGLRDEQFF TGTGCCAGCAGCTTAGGGACAGGTCTTCGGGATGAGCAGTTCTTC